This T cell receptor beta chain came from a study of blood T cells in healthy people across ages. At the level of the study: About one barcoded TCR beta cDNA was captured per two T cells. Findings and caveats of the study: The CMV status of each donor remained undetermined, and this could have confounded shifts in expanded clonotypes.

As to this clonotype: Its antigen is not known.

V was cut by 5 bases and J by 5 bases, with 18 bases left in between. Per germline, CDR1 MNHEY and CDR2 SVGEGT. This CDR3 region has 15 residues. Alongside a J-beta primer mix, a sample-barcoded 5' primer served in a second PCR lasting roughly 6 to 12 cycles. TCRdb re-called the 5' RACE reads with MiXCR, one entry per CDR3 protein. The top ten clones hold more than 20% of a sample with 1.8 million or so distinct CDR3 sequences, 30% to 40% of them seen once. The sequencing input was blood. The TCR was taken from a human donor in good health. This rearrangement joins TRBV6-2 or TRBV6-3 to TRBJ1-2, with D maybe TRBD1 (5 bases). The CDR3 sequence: CASSRDPGTVYGYTF. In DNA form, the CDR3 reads TGTGCCAGCAGTCGCGACCCCGGGACTGTATATGGCTACACCTTC.